This T cell receptor beta chain was identified in a study of beta chain features in type 1 diabetes (dated by TCRdb to 2016 to 2018). Regarding the complete study: Mean age, gender distribution, total cell number and subset yield were not different between patients and healthy donors. A total of approximately 100,000,000 sorted cells were examined across all samples, and the number of cells per subset was strongly correlated with RNA yield. The study compared the TCRB repertoires of sorted circulating CD4+ T cell subsets in recently diagnosed type 1 diabetes patients with those in matched healthy donors. Whereas all 28 donors provided naive and central memory subsets, regulatory and stem cell-like memory subsets were isolated from just 8 patients and roughly 8 healthy donors.

Each donor gave one peripheral blood draw, about 110 mL on average, collected into heparinised tubes. A BD FACSAria II was used to sort naive, central memory, regulatory and stem cell-like memory CD4+ T cells with a panel that included CD45RO, CCR7, CD25, CD127, CD95 and CD27. A purity above 98% was achieved for all sorted populations. PBMCs were separated immediately by Lymphoprep density gradient centrifugation and were stained directly, without being cultured. Samples were stained and sorted in pairs, with one healthy donor and one patient per experiment, so that batch effects were minimized. Results and caveats for the whole study, not just this receptor: Because cDNA was sequenced instead of genomic DNA, highly expressing activated cells could be over-represented, though the groups showed no difference in activation or CD3 levels. Naive, central memory and regulatory TCRB repertoires appeared to be more alike among patients than among healthy donors. Only small numbers of individuals were included in the HLA sub-analyses, which left unresolved whether HLA type had any influence on TCRB rearrangement. Shorter templates might have been favored by PCR, but patient and control samples were amplified and corrected together, so both groups would have been affected equally by any skew. Type 1 diabetes patients showed a moderate but significant shortening of TCRB CDR3 length in all four CD4+ subsets. At VDJ recombination sites, type 1 diabetes patients had fewer insertions and more deleted nucleotides, which implies abnormalities in thymic rearrangement.

Trimming leaves V shorter by 4 bases and J shorter by 4 bases, with the junction holding 6 bases beyond the gene matches. The CDR3 numbers 15 residues from cysteine through phenylalanine. Only the CDR3 DNA stays, 45 bases, in frame from base 1. The germline V gene supplies CDR1 MNHEY and CDR2 SVGAGI. This clone was seen many times. What antigen it recognizes has not been identified. One base away there is no much larger clone; base qualities are not given. The High Capacity cDNA Reverse Transcription Kit was used to reverse transcribe all of the isolated RNA, meaning that expressed TCRB transcripts were what got sequenced. Deep immunoSEQ sequencing was applied to naive, central memory and regulatory T cell samples, giving an average of around 3.8 million total reads per sample. Sorted cells were lysed in RLT buffer and RNA was extracted with DNase-treated RNeasy Micro or Mini kits, depending on cell number. Each cell subset was processed on its own to prevent cross-contamination, while patient and healthy donor samples were processed together. Using the immunoSEQ multiplex PCR, TCRB sequences were amplified from cDNA into 87-bp fragments spanning the CDR3 region. Sequencing of the amplicons was done on the Illumina HiSeq platform. The published analysis was carried out like this. PCR bias was computationally corrected using synthetic template baselines, reads within Hamming distance 2 were collapsed, and singletons that could not be merged were discarded. Reads were aligned to IMGT to assign V, D and J genes, CDR3 length, and insertions or deletions at six rearrangement sites. Clonotype counts were normalized to sorted cell number within each subset before computing true diversity and Gini coefficients with the tcR R package. The overlap coefficient, calculated on TCRB nucleotide sequences, was used to quantify repertoire sharing. Not all clones reach the TCRdb copy of this immuneACCESS table, which keeps in-frame sequences only. Checked studies attribute under half of the gap to unresolved V genes and leave the rest unexplained. V and J calls and clone size are given by that table; D and trimming were obtained from the DNA. Here the sample has about 320,000 clones; 14% occur a single time. Approximately 7% of the sample is in the top ten clones.

The source is a young man in good health. This sequence uses TRBV6-5 and TRBJ2-1; TRBD2 aligns with 8 central bases. The specimen was central memory CD4+ T cells from blood. Read as DNA, the sequence is TGTGCCAGCAGTTTAACTAGCGGAGAGTACAATGAGCAGTTCTTC. It codes for CASSLTSGEYNEQFF.